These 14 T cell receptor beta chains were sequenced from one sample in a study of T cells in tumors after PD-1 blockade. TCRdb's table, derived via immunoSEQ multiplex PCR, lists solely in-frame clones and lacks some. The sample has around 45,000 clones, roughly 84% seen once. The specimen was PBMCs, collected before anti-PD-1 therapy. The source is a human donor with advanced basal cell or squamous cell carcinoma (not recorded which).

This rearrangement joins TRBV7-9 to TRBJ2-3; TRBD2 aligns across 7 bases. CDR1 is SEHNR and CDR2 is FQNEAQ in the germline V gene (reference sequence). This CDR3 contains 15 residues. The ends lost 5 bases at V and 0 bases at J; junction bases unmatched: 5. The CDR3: CASSHLGGSTDTQYF. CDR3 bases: TGTGCCAGCAGCCACTTGGGGGGGAGCACAGATACGCAGTATTTT.

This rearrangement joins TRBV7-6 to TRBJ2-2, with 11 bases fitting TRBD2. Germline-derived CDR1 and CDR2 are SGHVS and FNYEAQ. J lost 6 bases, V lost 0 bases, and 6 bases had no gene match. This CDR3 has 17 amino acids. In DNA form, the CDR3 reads TGTGCCAGCAGCTTAGCACTAGCGGGGGCCCAGGCCGGGGAGCTGTTTTTT. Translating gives CASSLALAGAQAGELFF.

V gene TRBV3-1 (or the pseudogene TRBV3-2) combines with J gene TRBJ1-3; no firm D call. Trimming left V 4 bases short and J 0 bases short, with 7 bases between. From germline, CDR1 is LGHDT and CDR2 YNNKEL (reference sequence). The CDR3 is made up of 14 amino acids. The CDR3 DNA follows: TGTGCCAGCAGCCGAGGGTACTCTGGAAACACCATATATTTT. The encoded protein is CASSRGYSGNTIYF.

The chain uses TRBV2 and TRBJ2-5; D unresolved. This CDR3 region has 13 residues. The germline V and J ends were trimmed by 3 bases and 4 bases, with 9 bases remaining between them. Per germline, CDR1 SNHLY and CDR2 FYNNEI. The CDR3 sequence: CASSEVGPETQYF. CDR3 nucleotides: TGTGCCAGCAGTGAGGTCGGCCCAGAGACCCAGTACTTC. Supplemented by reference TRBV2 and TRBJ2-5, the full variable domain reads EPEVTQTPSHQVTQMGQEVILRCVPISNHLYFYWYRQILGQKVEFLVSFYNNEISEKSEIFDDQFSVERPDGSNFTLKIRSTKLEDSAMYFCASSEVGPETQYFGPGTRLLVL.

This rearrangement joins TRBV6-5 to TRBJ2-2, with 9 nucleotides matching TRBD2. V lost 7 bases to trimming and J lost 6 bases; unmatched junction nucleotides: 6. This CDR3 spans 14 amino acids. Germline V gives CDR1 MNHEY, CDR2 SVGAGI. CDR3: CASITLAGPGELFF. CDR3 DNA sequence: TGTGCCAGCATCACGCTAGCGGGGCCCGGGGAGCTGTTTTTT.

Here the CDR3 DNA reads TGTGCCACCCTGGACAGAACAACTGAAGCTTTCTTT. It encodes CATLDRTTEAFF. The rearrangement links TRBV19 to TRBJ1-1; TRBD1 might be the D (6 bases). The CDR3 extends over 12 amino acids. Per germline, CDR1 LNHDA and CDR2 SQIVND (reference sequence). The V end lost 10 bases, the J end lost 5 bases, and 14 bases lay between the germline ends.

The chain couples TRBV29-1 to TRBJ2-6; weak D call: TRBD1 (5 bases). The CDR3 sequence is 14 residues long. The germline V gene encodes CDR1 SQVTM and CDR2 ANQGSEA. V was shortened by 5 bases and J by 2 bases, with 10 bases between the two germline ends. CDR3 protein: CSVQGKTGANVLTF. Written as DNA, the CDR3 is TGCAGCGTTCAGGGCAAGACTGGGGCCAACGTCCTGACTTTC. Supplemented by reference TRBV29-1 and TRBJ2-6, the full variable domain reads SAVISQKPSRDICQRGTSLTIQCQVDSQVTMMFWYRQQPGQSLTLIATANQGSEATYESGFVIDKFPISRPNLTFSTLTVSNMSPEDSSIYLCSVQGKTGANVLTFGAGSRLTVL.

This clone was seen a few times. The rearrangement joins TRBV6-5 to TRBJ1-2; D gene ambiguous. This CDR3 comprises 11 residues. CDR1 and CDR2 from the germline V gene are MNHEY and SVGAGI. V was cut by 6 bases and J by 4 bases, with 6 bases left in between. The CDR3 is CASRSSYGYTF. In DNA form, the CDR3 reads TGTGCCAGCAGAAGCAGCTATGGCTACACCTTC.

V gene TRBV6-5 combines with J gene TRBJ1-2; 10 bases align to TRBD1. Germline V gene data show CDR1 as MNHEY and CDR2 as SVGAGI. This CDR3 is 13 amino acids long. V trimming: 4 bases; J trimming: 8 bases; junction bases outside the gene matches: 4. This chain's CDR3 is CASSSGQGGGYTF. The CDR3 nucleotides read TGTGCCAGCAGTTCCGGACAGGGGGGCGGCTACACCTTC.

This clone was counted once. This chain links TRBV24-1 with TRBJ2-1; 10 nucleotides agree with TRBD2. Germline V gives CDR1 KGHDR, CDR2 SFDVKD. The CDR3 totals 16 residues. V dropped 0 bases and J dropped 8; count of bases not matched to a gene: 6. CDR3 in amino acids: CATSDLSGRALYEQFF. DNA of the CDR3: TGTGCCACCAGTGATTTGAGCGGGAGGGCCCTCTATGAGCAGTTCTTC.

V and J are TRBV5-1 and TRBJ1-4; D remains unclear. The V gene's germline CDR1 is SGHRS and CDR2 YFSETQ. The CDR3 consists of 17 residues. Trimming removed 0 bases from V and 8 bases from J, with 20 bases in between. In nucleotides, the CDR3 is TGCGCCAGCAGCTTGGATGGGTCGAACAGCGAAGGGGAAAAACTGTTTTTT. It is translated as CASSLDGSNSEGEKLFF.

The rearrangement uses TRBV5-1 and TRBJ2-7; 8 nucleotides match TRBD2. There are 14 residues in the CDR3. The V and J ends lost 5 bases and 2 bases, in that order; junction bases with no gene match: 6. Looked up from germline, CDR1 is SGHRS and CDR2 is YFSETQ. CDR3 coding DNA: TGCGCCAGCAGGCCACTAGCGGCCACCTACGAGCAGTACTTC. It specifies CASRPLAATYEQYF.

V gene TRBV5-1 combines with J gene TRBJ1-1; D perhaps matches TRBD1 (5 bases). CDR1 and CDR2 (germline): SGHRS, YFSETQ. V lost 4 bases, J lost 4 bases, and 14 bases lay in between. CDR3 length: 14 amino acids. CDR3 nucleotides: TGCGCCAGCAGCGGCCCGGGGACGACCACTGAAGCTTTCTTT. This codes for CASSGPGTTTEAFF.

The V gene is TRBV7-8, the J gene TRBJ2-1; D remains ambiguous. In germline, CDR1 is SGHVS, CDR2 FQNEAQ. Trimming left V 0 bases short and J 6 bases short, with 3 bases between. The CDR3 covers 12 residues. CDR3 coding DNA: TGTGCCAGCAGCTTAGCCGCCAATGAGCAGTTCTTC. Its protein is CASSLAANEQFF. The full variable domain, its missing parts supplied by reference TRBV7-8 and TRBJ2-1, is GAGVSQSPRYKVAKRGQDVALRCDPISGHVSLFWYQQALGQGPEFLTYFQNEAQLDKSGLPSDRFFAERPEGSVSTLKIQRTQQEDSAVYLCASSLAANEQFFGPGTRLTVL.